Each of the 7 T cell receptor beta chains below was sequenced from the same sample in a study of blood T cell repertoires in COVID-19. TCRdb's copy holds only in-frame clones and misses some; the assay was immunoSEQ multiplex PCR. This sample carries about 100,000 clones, roughly 87% of them seen once, and the ten largest clones take 7.4%. The sequenced material came from peripheral blood. These receptors were collected from a man aged 25 to 40 in a cohort sampled during active COVID-19.

This chain joins TRBV24-1 and TRBJ1-2; 7 nucleotides match TRBD1. This CDR3 comprises 11 residues. V shed 11 bases, J shed 6 bases, and the junction held 5 bases outside the gene matches. CDR1 and CDR2 (germline): KGHDR, SFDVKD. The CDR3 sequence: CAIGTANGYTF. CDR3 nucleotides: TGTGCCATCGGGACAGCTAATGGCTACACCTTC.

This chain links TRBV10-3 with TRBJ1-3; possible D gene TRBD1, 6 bases. Germline V gene data show CDR1 as ENHRY and CDR2 as SYGVKD. Trimming pared 2 bases from V and 0 bases from J, leaving 11 bases between. The CDR3 has 16 residues. The CDR3 region has the DNA TGTGCCATCAGTGAGAGTGACAGGTCCTCTGGAAACACCATATATTTT. This codes for CAISESDRSSGNTIYF.

This clone was detected only once. V gene TRBV18 combines with J gene TRBJ2-3; D is ambiguous. V was cut by 0 bases and J by 0 bases, with 7 bases left in between. Germline V lookup: CDR1 KGHSH, CDR2 LQKENI. CDR3 length: 15 amino acids. Here the CDR3 reads CASSPPFVSTDTQYF. CDR3 bases: TGTGCCAGCTCACCACCCTTCGTGAGCACAGATACGCAGTATTTT.

The chain employs TRBV6-5 and TRBJ2-7, with 9 positions matching TRBD2. The CDR3 sequence is 15 residues long. Germline CDR1 and CDR2: MNHEY and SVGAGI. Trimming took 8 bases from V and 2 from J; bases not matched to a gene: 10. CDR3 DNA sequence: TGTGCCAGCCAAGTTAGCGGGGGCCAACCCTACGAGCAGTACTTC. Its translation is CASQVSGGQPYEQYF.

This clone was found once. The chain uses TRBV4-1 and TRBJ2-7, with 12 bases that match TRBD2. The ends lost 6 bases at V and 1 base at J; junction bases unmatched: 4. The CDR3 runs to 15 residues. Germline V gene sequence: CDR1 MGHRA, CDR2 YSYEKL. DNA for the CDR3: TGCGCCAGCAGACCCGGGACTAGCGGGTCCTACGAGCAGTACTTC. Residues: CASRPGTSGSYEQYF.

About this clone: At one end the junction does not follow the germline gene, possibly because of a read error. J is TRBJ1-4 and V is TRBV5-1, with D uncertain. The CDR3 is made up of 15 amino acids. Germline lookup yields CDR1 SGHRS and CDR2 YFSETQ. CDR3 coding DNA: TGCGCCAGCCGCGCGGGTCTAGCGTCTAAGGAAAAACTGTTTTTT. Protein: CASRAGLASKEKLFF.

The V and J genes are TRBV9 and TRBJ1-2; 7 bases map to TRBD1. V lost 4 bases to trimming and J lost 8 bases; unmatched junction nucleotides: 11. The CDR3 runs 14 residues. Germline V lookup: CDR1 SGDLS, CDR2 YYNGEE. DNA for the CDR3: TGTGCCAGCAGCACCCAAGACAGGGTGGGAGGCTACACCTTC. Encoded protein: CASSTQDRVGGYTF.